One and the same sample provided the 23 T cell receptor beta chains below, sequenced in a study of blood T cell repertoires in COVID-19. Assay: immunoSEQ multiplex PCR; the TCRdb copy retains only in-frame clones and omits some. The sample shows roughly 120,000 clones, 75% to 90% of them seen only once. Sequencing used peripheral blood. The source of these receptors is a woman in her seventies with acute or convalescent COVID-19.

This sequence joins TRBV24-1 and TRBJ2-5; a possible D gene is TRBD2 (6 bases). The germline gives CDR1 KGHDR, CDR2 SFDVKD. This CDR3 comprises 15 residues. V was clipped by 1 base and J by 2 bases, with 10 bases between them. CDR3 sequence: CATSDFGGMQETQYF. The CDR3 nucleotides are TGTGCCACCAGTGATTTTGGGGGGATGCAAGAGACCCAGTACTTC.

V usage is TRBV6-5 and J usage is TRBJ2-6; D call uncertain. The V gene's germline CDR1 is MNHEY and CDR2 SVGAGI. The V and J ends lost 7 bases and 0 bases respectively, with 10 bases between them. CDR3 length: 15 residues. This CDR3 reads CASKEDFSGANVLTF. The CDR3 DNA sequence: TGTGCCAGCAAGGAAGACTTCTCTGGGGCCAACGTCCTGACTTTC.

The sample holds a few counts of this clone. The J gene is TRBJ2-1, the V gene TRBV6-2 or TRBV6-3, with 11 bases matching TRBD2. With 6 bases clipped from V and 7 bases from J, the junction kept 14 bases outside the gene matches. The germline V gene has CDR1 MNHEY and CDR2 SVGEGT. The CDR3 is made up of 17 amino acids. CDR3: CASSPTSGSVVRNEQFF. The DNA of the CDR3 is TGTGCCAGCAGCCCTACTAGCGGGAGTGTCGTTAGGAATGAGCAGTTCTTC.

This chain joins TRBV5-5 and TRBJ1-5; D is possibly TRBD1 (5 bases). V was cut by 4 bases and J by 0 bases, with 11 bases left in between. CDR3 length equals 15 residues. The germline V gene encodes CDR1 SGHKS and CDR2 YYEKEE (reference sequence). CDR3 in amino acids: CASSPQGLSNQPQHF. In nucleotides, the CDR3 is TGTGCCAGCAGCCCCCAGGGCCTTAGCAATCAGCCCCAGCATTTT. The whole variable domain, filled in from reference TRBV5-5 and TRBJ1-5, reads DAGVTQSPTHLIKTRGQQVTLRCSPISGHKSVSWYQQVLGQGPQFIFQYYEKEERGRGNFPDRFSARQFPNYSSELNVNALLLGDSALYLCASSPQGLSNQPQHFGDGTRLSIL.

This clone was detected once. V gene TRBV11-2 combines with J gene TRBJ2-7, with D tentatively TRBD2 (6 bases). Germline CDR1 SGHAT, CDR2 FQNNGV. With 2 bases removed from V and 5 bases from J, the gap between germline ends came to 10 bases. This CDR3 contains 13 residues. The CDR3 loop is CASSLTGDHEQYF. As DNA, the CDR3 is TGTGCCAGCAGCTTAACGGGAGACCACGAGCAGTACTTC.

The V and J genes are TRBV7-3 and TRBJ1-2; D remains unclear. V lost 5 bases, J lost 10 bases, and 17 bases lay in between. This CDR3 has 13 amino acids. Germline V CDR1 and CDR2: SGHTA, FQGTGA. The CDR3 here is CASSPEGGRAYTF. CDR3 nucleotide sequence: TGTGCCAGCAGCCCGGAGGGTGGGAGGGCCTACACCTTC.

V gene TRBV11-2 combines with J gene TRBJ2-3, with TRBD2 as a possible D gene (7 bases). The CDR3 contains 15 residues. Per the germline V gene, CDR1 is SGHAT and CDR2 is FQNNGV. V shed 4 bases and J shed 1 base, with 12 bases lying between them. As DNA, the CDR3 is TGTGCCAGCAGCTGGGGAGGGGGGGGCACAGATACGCAGTATTTT. Translation gives CASSWGGGGTDTQYF.

This sequence joins TRBV28 and TRBJ1-5; TRBD1 matches 7 bases. The CDR3 loop spans 15 amino acids. Germline CDR1 MDHEN, CDR2 SYDVKM. V shed 5 bases and J 5 bases; nucleotides not matched to a gene: 9. The CDR3 coding sequence is TGTGCCAGCAGTCCCCCGACAGGGTTTTATCAGCCCCAGCATTTT. As protein: CASSPPTGFYQPQHF.

The V gene is TRBV19, the J gene TRBJ1-1; D remains unclear. This CDR3 is 13 amino acids long. Germline lookup yields CDR1 LNHDA and CDR2 SQIVND (reference sequence). With 5 bases removed from V and 6 bases from J, the gap between germline ends came to 13 bases. CDR3 residues: CASSFFTMAEAFF. CDR3 coding DNA: TGTGCCAGTAGTTTCTTTACAATGGCTGAAGCTTTCTTT.

The chain employs TRBV11-3 and TRBJ2-3; 8 nucleotides match TRBD2. The CDR3 is 14 residues long. After removal of 7 bases from V and 0 bases from J, the junction contained 3 bases not matched to a gene. Germline CDR1 SGHNT, CDR2 YENEEA. The CDR3 coding sequence is TGTGCCAGCATGGCGGGGGGTAGCACAGATACGCAGTATTTT. It specifies CASMAGGSTDTQYF. The whole variable domain, remainder taken from reference TRBV11-3 and TRBJ2-3, is EAGVVQSPRYKIIEKKQPVAFWCNPISGHNTLYWYLQNLGQGPELLIRYENEEAVDDSQLPKDRFSAERLKGVDSTLKIQPAELGDSAVYLCASMAGGSTDTQYFGPGTRLTVL.

This chain connects TRBV19 to TRBJ2-2; 8 bases align to TRBD2. Germline V gene data show CDR1 as LNHDA and CDR2 as SQIVND (reference sequence). The J segment lost 1 base and the V segment lost 9 bases, leaving 7 bases of the junction unmatched. The CDR3 runs to 15 residues. The CDR3 nucleotides are TGTGCCAGCTCTAGCGGGCCCTTGAACACCGGGGAGCTGTTTTTT. This sequence encodes CASSSGPLNTGELFF. Full variable domain (remainder filled in from reference TRBV19 and TRBJ2-2): DGGITQSPKYLFRKEGQNVTLSCEQNLNHDAMYWYRQDPGQGLRLIYYSQIVNDFQKGDIAEGYSVSREKKESFPLTVTSAQKNPTAFYLCASSSGPLNTGELFFGEGSRLTVL.

This chain joins TRBV29-1 and TRBJ2-7, with 7 nucleotides matching TRBD1. CDR3 length equals 13 residues. Germline V CDR1 and CDR2: SQVTM, ANQGSEA. V shed 4 bases and J 10 bases; nucleotides not matched to a gene: 13. The CDR3 here is CSVVHSGTVHQYF. The CDR3 bases are TGCAGCGTTGTCCACTCCGGGACAGTCCACCAGTACTTC.

The chain employs TRBV7-9 and TRBJ2-1, with unresolved D. CDR1 is SEHNR, CDR2 FQNEAQ, per germline (reference sequence). This CDR3 is 13 amino acids long. Trimming took 5 bases from V and 8 from J, leaving 13 bases between them. In DNA form, the CDR3 reads TGTGCCAGCAGCCCAGAGGTTGTTGATGAGCAGTTCTTC. Its protein is CASSPEVVDEQFF. Supplemented by reference TRBV7-9 and TRBJ2-1, the full variable domain reads DTGVSQNPRHKITKRGQNVTFRCDPISEHNRLYWYRQTLGQGPEFLTYFQNEAQLEKSRLLSDRFSAERPKGSFSTLEIQRTEQGDSAMYLCASSPEVVDEQFFGPGTRLTVL.

The rearrangement uses TRBV28 and TRBJ2-7; perhaps TRBD1 as D (7 bases). Germline V CDR1 and CDR2: MDHEN, SYDVKM. Trimming removed 10 bases from V and 3 bases from J, with 16 bases in between. This CDR3 comprises 13 residues. The CDR3 sequence is CATYAGQSYEQYF. The CDR3 DNA is TGTGCCACCTACGCGGGACAGAGCTACGAGCAGTACTTC. Variable domain in full (rest from reference TRBV28 and TRBJ2-7): DVKVTQSSRYLVKRTGEKVFLECVQDMDHENMFWYRQDPGLGLRLIYFSYDVKMKEKGDIPEGYSVSREKKERFSLILESASTNQTSMYLCATYAGQSYEQYFGPGTRLTVT.

This clone was observed a single time. The chain recombines TRBV27 with TRBJ1-1; 9 nucleotides align to TRBD1. Germline CDR1 MNHEY, CDR2 SMNVEV (reference sequence). The CDR3 sequence is 14 residues long. V dropped 6 bases and J dropped 3; count of bases not matched to a gene: 5. The CDR3 DNA is TGTGCCAGCAGCCGGGACAGGGCGGACACTGAAGCTTTCTTT. Residues: CASSRDRADTEAFF.

This CDR3 is CATSDPGQGPTGELFF. The CDR3 DNA reads TGTGCCACCAGTGACCCGGGACAGGGACCCACCGGGGAGCTGTTTTTT. The rearrangement links TRBV24-1 to TRBJ2-2, with TRBD1 matching 9 bases. Germline V CDR1 and CDR2: KGHDR, SFDVKD. The CDR3 spans 16 residues. The J segment lost 4 bases and the V segment lost 4 bases, leaving 6 bases of the junction unmatched.

The chain has TRBV5-4 and TRBJ1-1; TRBD1 aligns across 7 bases. The CDR3 contains 13 residues. Germline CDR1 is SGHNT and CDR2 is YYREEE (reference sequence). V was pared by 4 bases and J by 9 bases, with 9 bases of the junction left unmatched. CDR3 sequence reads: CASSASTGNKAFF. CDR3 in DNA: TGTGCCAGCAGCGCCTCGACAGGGAACAAAGCTTTCTTT. Supplemented by reference TRBV5-4 and TRBJ1-1, the full variable domain reads ETGVTQSPTHLIKTRGQQVTLRCSSQSGHNTVSWYQQALGQGPQFIFQYYREEENGRGNFPPRFSGLQFPNYSSELNVNALELDDSALYLCASSASTGNKAFFGQGTRLTVV.

This clone was seen just once. The chain recombines TRBV12-3 or TRBV12-4 with TRBJ2-7; D remains unclear. The germline V and J ends were trimmed by 5 bases and 6 bases, with 8 bases remaining between them. The CDR3 is made up of 11 amino acids. The CDR3 DNA sequence: TGTGCCAGCAGTCTACTTGGCGAGCAGTACTTC. Translated: CASSLLGEQYF.

This chain links TRBV21-1 with TRBJ2-4; the table gives TRBD2 as D, unverified against the DNA. TRBV21-1 is termed a pseudogene. The CDR3 length is 19 residues. CDR3 DNA: TGTGCCAGCAGCAAATTCCCAGGCCCAGCGGTGAGAGCCAAAAACATTCAGTACTTC. Encoded protein: CASSKFPGPAVRAKNIQYF.

The chain recombines TRBV19 with TRBJ2-1; D may be TRBD1 (6 bases). This CDR3 has 13 amino acids. Germline CDR1 is LNHDA and CDR2 is SQIVND (reference sequence). Between the trimmed V and J ends, which lost 7 bases and 5 bases, there was a span of 12 bases. In nucleotides, the CDR3 is TGTGCCAGTACCTCCCAGGGGCACAATGAGCAGTTCTTC. Translating gives CASTSQGHNEQFF.

The rearrangement links TRBV5-4 to TRBJ2-1, with D tentatively TRBD2 (5 bases). Deletions cut 1 base from V and 0 bases from J, with 11 bases between. This CDR3 is 16 amino acids long. Germline V CDR1 and CDR2: SGHNT, YYREEE (reference sequence). The chain's CDR3 is CASSLRGRSSYNEQFF. CDR3 bases: TGTGCCAGCAGCTTGCGCGGGCGGAGCTCCTACAATGAGCAGTTCTTC.

The V call is TRBV10-1, the J call TRBJ2-3; perhaps TRBD2 as D (6 bases). V was trimmed by 4 bases and J by 1 base, leaving 9 bases between them. The CDR3 is 14 residues long. Germline V lookup: CDR1 WNHNN, CDR2 SYGVQD (reference sequence). CDR3: CASSGASGTDTQYF. CDR3 DNA sequence: TGCGCCAGCAGTGGGGCTAGCGGCACAGATACGCAGTATTTT.

This sequence joins TRBV11-1 and TRBJ2-1, with unresolved D. Trimming pared 4 bases from V and 12 bases from J, leaving 16 bases between. The CDR3 runs to 13 residues. Per germline, CDR1 SGHAT and CDR2 FQDESV (reference sequence). The CDR3 coding sequence is TGTGCCAGCAGCTCCTTCCGGCGGCAGTCGCAGTTCTTC. Residues: CASSSFRRQSQFF.